Reported below is one T cell receptor beta chain. This entry belongs to a study of blood T cell repertoires in COVID-19. The wider study: COVID-19 samples, acute and convalescent, were from the United States, Italy and Spain.

Methods used by the authors: Estimation of nucleated cell counts was performed using reference gene primer amplification. TCRdb's copy holds only in-frame clones and misses some; the assay was immunoSEQ multiplex PCR. Clonal size and the V and J genes are those of that table, whereas D and trimming came from the DNA. The data contain approximately 230,000 clones, roughly 79% of them singletons. Participants spanned ages about 18 to 90 years and resided in 24 US areas. Donors of Cohort 3 who recovered were those that had two negative PCRs, clearance, or symptom resolution. The sequencing input was PBMCs or T cells enriched from blood (not recorded which). This TCR derives from a man aged 35-49 years who had recovered from COVID-19.

The chain's CDR3 is CASREARMGGYTF. The CDR3 DNA sequence: TGCGCCAGCAGGGAGGCTCGGATGGGAGGCTACACCTTC. This chain uses TRBV5-1 with TRBJ1-2; D gene uncertain. Germline V gene data show CDR1 as SGHRS and CDR2 as YFSETQ. Trimming cost V 5 bases and J 8 bases, with 16 bases left between them. This CDR3 contains 13 residues.